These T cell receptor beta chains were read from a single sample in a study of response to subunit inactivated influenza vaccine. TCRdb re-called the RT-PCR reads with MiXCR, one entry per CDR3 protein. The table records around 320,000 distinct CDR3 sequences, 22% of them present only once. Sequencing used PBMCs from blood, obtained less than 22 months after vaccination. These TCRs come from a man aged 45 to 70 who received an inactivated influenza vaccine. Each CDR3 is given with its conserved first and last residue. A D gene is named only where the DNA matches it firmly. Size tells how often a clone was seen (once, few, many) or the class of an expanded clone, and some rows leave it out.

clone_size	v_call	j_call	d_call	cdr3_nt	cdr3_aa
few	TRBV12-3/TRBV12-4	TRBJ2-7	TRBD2	TGTGCCAGCAGCCAGACTAGCGGGGTCTACGAGCAGTACTTC	CASSQTSGVYEQYF
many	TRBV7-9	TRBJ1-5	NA	TGTGCCAGCAGCTCCGACGGGGGTTACTATCAGCCCCAGCATTTT	CASSSDGGYYQPQHF
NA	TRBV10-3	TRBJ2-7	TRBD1	TGTGCCATCAGTGAGGGCTCAGGGGGCCCCTACGAGCAGTACTTC	CAISEGSGGPYEQYF
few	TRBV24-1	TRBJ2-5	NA	TGTGCCACCAGTGATTTGAGGGAGACCCAGTACTTC	CATSDLRETQYF
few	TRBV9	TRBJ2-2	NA	TGTGCCAGCAGCGTAGCCAGTCGGGAGCTGTTTTTT	CASSVASRELFF
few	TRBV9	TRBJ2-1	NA	TGTGCCAGCAGCGTAGGGGGGGTCAATGAGCAGTTCTTC	CASSVGGVNEQFF
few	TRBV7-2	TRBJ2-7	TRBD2	TGTGCCAGCAGCAAAAACGCGGGGGGTTTCTACGAGCAGTACTTC	CASSKNAGGFYEQYF
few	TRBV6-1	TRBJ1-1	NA	TGTGCCAGCAGCCGACTTAGAAACACTGAAGCTTTCTTT	CASSRLRNTEAFF
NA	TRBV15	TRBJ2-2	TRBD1	TGTGCCACCAGCACACTCCAGGGGGCGGGCGGGGAGCTGTTTTTT	CATSTLQGAGGELFF
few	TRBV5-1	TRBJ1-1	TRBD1	TGCGCCAGCAGCGCATCCGGGACAGGGTACGGGAACACTGAAGCTTTCTTT	CASSASGTGYGNTEAFF
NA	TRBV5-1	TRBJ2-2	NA	TGCGCCAGCAGCTACACAGGGTCCGGGGAGCTGTTTTTT	CASSYTGSGELFF
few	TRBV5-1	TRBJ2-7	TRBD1	TGCGCCAGCAGCCCAGGACAGGGTACCTACGAGCACGACTTC	CASSPGQGTYEHDF
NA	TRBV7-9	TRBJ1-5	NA	TGTGCCAGCAGCTTAGCGGGGGGTCACCAGCATTTT	CASSLAGGHQHF
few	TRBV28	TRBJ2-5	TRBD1	TGTGCCAGCAGTTCGGGGACAGGCGAGCTCGGTGAGACCCAGTACTTC	CASSSGTGELGETQYF
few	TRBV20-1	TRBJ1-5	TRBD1	TGCAGTGCTAGAGATTTAGGCAGGGGGACTGGGAGCAATCAGCCCCAGCATTTT	CSARDLGRGTGSNQPQHF
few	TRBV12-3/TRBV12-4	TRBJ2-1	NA	TGTGCCAGCAGCTACAATTTGGGGGTGGGGGAGCAGTTCTTC	CASSYNLGVGEQFF
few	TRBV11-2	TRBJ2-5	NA	TGTGCCAGCAGCTTACCGGGACGGCGGGAGACCCAGTACTTC	CASSLPGRRETQYF
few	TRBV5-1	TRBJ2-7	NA	TGCGCCAGCAGCTTGACACAGGACTACGAGCAGTACTTC	CASSLTQDYEQYF
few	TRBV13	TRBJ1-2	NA	TGTGCCAGCAGCCTCCGGGATTGGCTGCGCTACACCTTC	CASSLRDWLRYTF
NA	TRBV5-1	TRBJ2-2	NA	TGCGCCAGCAGCTTCGGACAGCCCGGGGAGCTGTTTTTT	CASSFGQPGELFF
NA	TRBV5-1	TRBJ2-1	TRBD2	TGCGCCAGCAGCTTGTATCTCCGGACTAGCGGGGACAATGAGCAGTTCTTC	CASSLYLRTSGDNEQFF
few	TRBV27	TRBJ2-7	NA	TGTGCCAGCAGTTTATCGTCAGGGTTGGGCTACGAGCAGTACTTC	CASSLSSGLGYEQYF
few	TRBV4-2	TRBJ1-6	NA	TGTGCCAGCACTCAAAGTACTTTTTTCTATAATTCACCCCTCCACTTT	CASTQSTFFYNSPLHF
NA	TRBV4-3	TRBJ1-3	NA	TGCGCCAGCAGCCAAAGAGTAGGGCCTGGAAACACCATATATTTT	CASSQRVGPGNTIYF